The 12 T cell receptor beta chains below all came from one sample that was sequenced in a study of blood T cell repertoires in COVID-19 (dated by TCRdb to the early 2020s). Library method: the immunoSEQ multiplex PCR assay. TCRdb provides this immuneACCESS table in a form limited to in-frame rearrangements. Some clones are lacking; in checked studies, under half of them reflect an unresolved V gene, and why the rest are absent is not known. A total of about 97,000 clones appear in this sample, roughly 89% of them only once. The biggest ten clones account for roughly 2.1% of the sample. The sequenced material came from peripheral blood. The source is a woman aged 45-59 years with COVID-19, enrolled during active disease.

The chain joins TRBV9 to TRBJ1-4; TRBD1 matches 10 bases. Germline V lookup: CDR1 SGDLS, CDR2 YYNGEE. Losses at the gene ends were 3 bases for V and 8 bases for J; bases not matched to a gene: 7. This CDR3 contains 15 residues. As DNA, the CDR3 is TGTGCCAGCAGCGCAAGACAGGGGGCAAGCGAAAAACTGTTTTTT. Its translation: CASSARQGASEKLFF.

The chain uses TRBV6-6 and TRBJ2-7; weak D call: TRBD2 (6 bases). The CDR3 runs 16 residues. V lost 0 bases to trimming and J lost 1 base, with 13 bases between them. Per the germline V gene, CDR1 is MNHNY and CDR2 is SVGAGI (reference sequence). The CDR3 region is CASSYSRDFPSYEQYF. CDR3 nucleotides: TGTGCCAGCAGTTACTCCCGGGACTTCCCTTCCTACGAGCAGTACTTC.

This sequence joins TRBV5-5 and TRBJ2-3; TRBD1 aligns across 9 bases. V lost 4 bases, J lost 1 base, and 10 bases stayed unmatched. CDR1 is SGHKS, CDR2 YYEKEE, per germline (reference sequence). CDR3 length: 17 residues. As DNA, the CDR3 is TGTGCCAGCAGCCTTTTAGGGACAGGGTTTGGCACAGATACGCAGTATTTT. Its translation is CASSLLGTGFGTDTQYF.

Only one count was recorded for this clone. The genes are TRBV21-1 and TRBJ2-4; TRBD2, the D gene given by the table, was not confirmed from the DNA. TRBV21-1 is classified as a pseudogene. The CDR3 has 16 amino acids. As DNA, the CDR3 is TGTGCCAGCAGCAGGGGAATGCGGGGAGCCAAAAACATTCAGTACTTC. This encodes CASSRGMRGAKNIQYF.

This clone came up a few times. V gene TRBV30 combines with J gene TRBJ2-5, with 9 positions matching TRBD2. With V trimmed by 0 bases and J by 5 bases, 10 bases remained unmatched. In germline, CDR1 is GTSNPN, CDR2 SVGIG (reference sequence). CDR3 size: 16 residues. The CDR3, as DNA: TGTGCCTGGAGTGTGGGTAGCGGGGGCTCGGGGGAGACCCAGTACTTC. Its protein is CAWSVGSGGSGETQYF. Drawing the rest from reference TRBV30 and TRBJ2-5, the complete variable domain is SQTIHQWPATLVQPVGSPLSLECTVEGTSNPNLYWYRQAAGRGLQLLFYSVGIGQISSEVPQNLSASRPQDRQFILSSKKLLLSDSGFYLCAWSVGSGGSGETQYFGPGTRLLVL.

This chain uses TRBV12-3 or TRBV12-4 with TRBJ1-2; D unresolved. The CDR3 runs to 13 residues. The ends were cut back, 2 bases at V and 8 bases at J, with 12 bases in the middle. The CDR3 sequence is CASSLIQEAGYTF. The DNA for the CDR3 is TGTGCCAGCAGTTTAATCCAAGAAGCGGGCTACACCTTC.

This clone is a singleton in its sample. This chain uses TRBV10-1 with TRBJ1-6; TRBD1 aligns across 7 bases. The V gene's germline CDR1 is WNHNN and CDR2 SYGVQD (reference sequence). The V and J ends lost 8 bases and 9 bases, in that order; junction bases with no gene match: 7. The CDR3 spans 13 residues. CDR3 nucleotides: TGCGCCAGCCGACAGGGTATCGGTTCACCCCTCCACTTT. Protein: CASRQGIGSPLHF.

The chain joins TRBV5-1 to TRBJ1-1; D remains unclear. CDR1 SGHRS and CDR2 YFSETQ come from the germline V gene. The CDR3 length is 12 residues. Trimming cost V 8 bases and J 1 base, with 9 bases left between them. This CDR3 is CASRLTNTEAFF. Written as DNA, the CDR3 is TGCGCCAGTCGACTCACGAACACTGAAGCTTTCTTT.

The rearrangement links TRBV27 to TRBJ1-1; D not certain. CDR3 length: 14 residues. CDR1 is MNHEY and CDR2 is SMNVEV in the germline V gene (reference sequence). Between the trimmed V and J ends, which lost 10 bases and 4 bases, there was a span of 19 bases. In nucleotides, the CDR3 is TGTGCCACTACGTCAAGTAGAAAGCCCACTGAAGCTTTCTTT. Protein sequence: CATTSSRKPTEAFF.

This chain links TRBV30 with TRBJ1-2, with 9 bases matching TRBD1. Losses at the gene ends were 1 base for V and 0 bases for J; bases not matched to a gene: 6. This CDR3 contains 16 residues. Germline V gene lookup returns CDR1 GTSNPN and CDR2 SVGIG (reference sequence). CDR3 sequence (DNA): TGTGCCTGGAGTGCCGGGACAGGGTATTCTAACTATGGCTACACCTTC. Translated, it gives CAWSAGTGYSNYGYTF.

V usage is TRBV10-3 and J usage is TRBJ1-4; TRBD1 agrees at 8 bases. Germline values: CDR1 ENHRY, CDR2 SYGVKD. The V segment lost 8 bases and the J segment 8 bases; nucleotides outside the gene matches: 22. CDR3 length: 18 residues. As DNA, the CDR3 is TGTGCCATCCAGAAAGACAGGGGACCGTTCGGGTCGGAGGAAAAACTGTTTTTT. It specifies CAIQKDRGPFGSEEKLFF.

CDR3 region: CASSQGRGQGAQIYEQYF. The CDR3 DNA sequence: TGTGCCAGCAGCCAAGGGAGGGGACAGGGGGCGCAAATTTACGAGCAGTACTTC. J is TRBJ2-7 and V is TRBV14; 12 bases agree with TRBD1. Trimming removed 1 base from V and 4 bases from J; junction bases left unmatched: 11. This CDR3 contains 18 residues. From germline, CDR1 is SGHDN and CDR2 FVKESK.